What follows are 16 T cell receptor beta chains derived from one specimen sequenced in a study of identifying expanded T cells in peripheral blood. Data came from immunoSEQ multiplex PCR; TCRdb stores just in-frame clones and leaves some out. In the table there are around 94,000 clones, 85% of which are singletons. Input material: blood. The receptors here all came from a person between 18 and 69 years old in good health.

This chain uses TRBV5-6 with TRBJ2-3; D possibly corresponds to TRBD1 (5 bases). The CDR3 covers 13 residues. CDR1 and CDR2 (germline): SGHDT, YYEEEE. With 0 bases removed from V and 7 bases from J, the gap between germline ends came to 9 bases. The CDR3 nucleotides are TGTGCCAGCAGCTTGGTAGGACACCATACGCAGTATTTT. It translates to CASSLVGHHTQYF.

The chain carries TRBV7-9 and TRBJ1-5; perhaps TRBD1 as D (5 bases). This CDR3 is built from 15 residues. The germline V gene has CDR1 SEHNR and CDR2 FQNEAQ (reference sequence). The V and J ends lost 1 base and 0 bases respectively, with 7 bases between them. The CDR3 nucleotides are TGTGCCAGCAGCTTAGGGACAATTAGCAATCAGCCCCAGCATTTT. Protein sequence: CASSLGTISNQPQHF.

The V call is TRBV7-2, the J call TRBJ2-5; D possibly matches TRBD1 or TRBD2 (7 bases each). The CDR3 consists of 14 residues. CDR1 and CDR2 from the germline V gene are SGHTA and FQGNSA. V was pared by 3 bases and J by 2 bases, with 10 bases between. The CDR3 sequence: CASSFQGGQETQYF. CDR3 bases: TGTGCCAGCAGCTTCCAGGGGGGGCAAGAGACCCAGTACTTC. Complete variable domain (other parts from reference TRBV7-2 and TRBJ2-5): GAGVSQSPSNKVTEKGKDVELRCDPISGHTALYWYRQSLGQGLEFLIYFQGNSAPDKSGLPSDRFSAERTGGSVSTLTIQRTQQEDSAVYLCASSFQGGQETQYFGPGTRLLVL.

The chain uses TRBV11-2 and TRBJ2-6, with D uncertain. The germline V gene encodes CDR1 SGHAT and CDR2 FQNNGV. The CDR3 has 17 residues. The V end lost 3 bases, the J end lost 0 bases, and 12 bases lay between the germline ends. This CDR3 reads CASSFRTGSSGANVLTF. In nucleotides, the CDR3 is TGTGCCAGCAGCTTCCGGACGGGTAGCTCTGGGGCCAACGTCCTGACTTTC.

V is TRBV7-2 and J is TRBJ1-2; TRBD1 is a possible D gene (5 bases). This CDR3 region has 14 residues. Germline CDR1 SGHTA, CDR2 FQGNSA. With 1 base removed from V and 7 bases from J, the gap between germline ends came to 13 bases. In DNA, the CDR3 is TGTGCCAGCAGCTTAGACCAGGGTGGGGGTGGCTACACCTTC. Its translation is CASSLDQGGGGYTF.

V gene TRBV7-9 combines with J gene TRBJ1-6, with 7 nucleotides matching TRBD1. CDR3 length: 12 residues. Germline values: CDR1 SEHNR, CDR2 FQNEAQ (reference sequence). With 5 bases clipped from V and 18 bases from J, the junction kept 10 bases outside the gene matches. As DNA, the CDR3 is TGTGCCAGCAGCCCGAACCAGGGGGGGCCCCACTTT. Residues: CASSPNQGGPHF.

The chain has TRBV30 and TRBJ1-2, with TRBD1 as a possible D gene (5 bases). Germline values: CDR1 GTSNPN, CDR2 SVGIG (reference sequence). V lost 7 bases to trimming and J lost 1 base, with 13 bases between them. The CDR3 extends over 13 amino acids. The CDR3 DNA reads as TGTGCCTCAAAAACAGGAAATAACTATGGCTACACCTTC. Translation gives CASKTGNNYGYTF.

The chain joins TRBV5-1 to TRBJ1-1, with unresolved D. The V and J ends lost 2 bases and 11 bases respectively, with 25 bases between them. From germline, CDR1 is SGHRS and CDR2 YFSETQ. The CDR3 loop spans 16 amino acids. This CDR3 is CASSFYRLLNRGEAFF. The CDR3 bases are TGCGCCAGCAGCTTTTATCGATTACTAAACCGCGGGGAGGCTTTCTTT.

The chain links TRBV11-2 to TRBJ1-2, with D uncertain. Trimming stripped 1 base from V and 0 bases from J, with 9 bases between. The CDR3 has 15 amino acids. In germline, CDR1 is SGHAT, CDR2 FQNNGV. DNA of the CDR3: TGTGCCAGCAGCTTAGTTCCTGAAGCTAACTATGGCTACACCTTC. The encoded protein is CASSLVPEANYGYTF.

This chain connects TRBV11-3 to TRBJ2-5; D possibly corresponds to TRBD2 (5 bases). CDR1 and CDR2 from the germline V gene are SGHNT and YENEEA. V was cut by 2 bases and J by 2 bases, with 12 bases left in between. The CDR3 contains 15 residues. The CDR3 loop reads CASSLPGSAQETQYF. CDR3 sequence (DNA): TGTGCCAGCAGCTTACCGGGATCGGCTCAAGAGACCCAGTACTTC. Complete variable domain (other parts from reference TRBV11-3 and TRBJ2-5): EAGVVQSPRYKIIEKKQPVAFWCNPISGHNTLYWYLQNLGQGPELLIRYENEEAVDDSQLPKDRFSAERLKGVDSTLKIQPAELGDSAVYLCASSLPGSAQETQYFGPGTRLLVL.

This sequence joins TRBV5-1 and TRBJ1-2; a possible D gene is TRBD1 (5 bases). Germline loops: CDR1 SGHRS, CDR2 YFSETQ. V gave up 0 bases and J gave up 6 bases, with 12 bases separating them. The CDR3 length is 14 residues. The CDR3 sequence is CASSLVGGVDGYTF. The CDR3 DNA sequence: TGCGCCAGCAGCTTGGTTGGAGGGGTAGATGGCTACACCTTC. The full variable domain, completed using reference TRBV5-1 and TRBJ1-2, is KAGVTQTPRYLIKTRGQQVTLSCSPISGHRSVSWYQQTPGQGLQFLFEYFSETQRNKGNFPGRFSGRQFSNSRSEMNVSTLELGDSALYLCASSLVGGVDGYTFGSGTRLTVV.

The gene calls are TRBV7-2 and TRBJ1-2; D perhaps matches TRBD1 (6 bases). The length of the CDR3 is 15 residues. Trimming pared 5 bases from V and 8 bases from J, leaving 21 bases between. Germline-derived CDR1 and CDR2 are SGHTA and FQGNSA. The CDR3 is CASSPPSGGRGGYTF. The CDR3 coding sequence is TGTGCCAGCAGCCCACCCTCTGGGGGGCGCGGAGGCTACACCTTC.

This clone was observed a few times. The gene calls are TRBV12-2 and TRBJ1-2; the D call in the table, TRBD1, was not verified against the DNA. TRBV12-2 is reported as a pseudogene. CDR3 length: 17 amino acids. This chain's CDR3 is CASRLWDRGYQPYGYTF. The DNA of the CDR3 is TGTGCAAGTCGCTTATGGGACAGGGGCTACCAACCCTATGGCTACACCTTC.

This chain uses TRBV10-3 with TRBJ1-1; D is undetermined. CDR3 size: 15 residues. V was trimmed by 4 bases and J by 4 bases, leaving 16 bases between them. The V gene's germline CDR1 is ENHRY and CDR2 SYGVKD. The CDR3 DNA follows: TGTGCCATCAGTGGTTACTTTTCTCCAGGCACTGAAGCTTTCTTT. This sequence encodes CAISGYFSPGTEAFF.

CDR3 amino acids: CASSSRYGELTLGSTIYF. As DNA, the CDR3 is TGTGCCAGCAGCAGTCGTTACGGGGAGCTCACCTTAGGGAGCACCATATATTTT. This chain joins TRBV9 and TRBJ1-3; D is unresolved. Germline CDR1 and CDR2: SGDLS and YYNGEE. Trimming pared 4 bases from V and 9 bases from J, leaving 29 bases between. This CDR3 is built from 18 residues.

This chain uses TRBV5-1 with TRBJ1-1, with no clear D. CDR1 is SGHRS and CDR2 is YFSETQ in the germline V gene. This CDR3 contains 16 residues. V lost 0 bases, J lost 4 bases, and 16 bases lay in between. The DNA for the CDR3 is TGCGCCAGCAGCTTGGAAGGGCTGGGATCGGGCACTGAAGCTTTCTTT. It codes for CASSLEGLGSGTEAFF.